This entry describes one TCR beta chain. This sample is drawn from a study of blood T cell repertoires in COVID-19. CDR3 length: 18 residues. Only in-frame clones appear in the TCRdb table, and some are missing; sequencing was by immunoSEQ multiplex PCR. Seen here are under 350,000 clones, just over 85% observed once, and the top ten hold 3.5% to 4.5%. The origin of this receptor is a woman between 40 and 55 years old with acute COVID-19. The genes are TRBV21-1 and TRBJ2-1; TRBD1 reflects the table's D call only, with no check against the DNA. TRBV21-1 is termed a pseudogene. Material: PBMCs or T cells enriched from blood (not recorded which). The CDR3 loop reads CASSKGLLTPSSYNEQFF. Written as DNA, the CDR3 is TGTGCCAGCAGCAAAGGCCTTCTGACACCCAGCTCCTACAATGAGCAGTTCTTC.